These T cell receptor beta chains were read from a single sample in a study of vaccination effects on CD4 cells after COVID-19. Sequenced by immunoSEQ multiplex PCR; TCRdb stores in-frame clones only, minus some. Of around 56,000 clones in the sample, over 60% were seen once. No cognate antigen is known for these TCRs. Material: CD4+ T cells from PBMCs cultured without peptide, obtained before COVID-19 vaccination. These receptors were collected from a human donor who received a COVID-19 vaccine. Each CDR3 is given with its conserved first and last residue. The D gene is left open where the match is weak.

>TRBD1|TRBV2|TRBJ1-3
CASKKTGFSGNTIYF
>.|TRBV2|TRBJ1-2
CASSVIGNGYTF
>TRBD1|TRBV5-1|TRBJ1-4
CASSLEQGLRKKLFF
>.|TRBV2|TRBJ1-1
CASSEHGEAFF
>.|TRBV7-9|TRBJ2-5
CASSLAGSGGTQYF
>.|TRBV4-2|TRBJ2-5
CASSPPGFGETQYF
>TRBD1|TRBV7-2|TRBJ1-1
CASSFRTGLSGTEAFF
>.|TRBV6-5|TRBJ1-6
CASSYRGKNSPLHF
>.|TRBV7-2|TRBJ1-2
CASSLTQNYGYTF
>.|TRBV27|TRBJ1-6
CATRRLGRENSPLHF
>.|TRBV4-1|TRBJ2-2
CASSPFGKSNTGELFF
>.|TRBV7-8|TRBJ1-2
CASSFLQGAYGYTF
>.|TRBV28|TRBJ2-3
CASSLAPGKYTQYF
>.|TRBV28|TRBJ1-2
CASSSGPGSGYGYTF
>.|TRBV6-4|TRBJ1-6
CASSFDISYNSPLHF
>TRBD1|TRBV6-2/TRBV6-3|TRBJ2-2
CASSYPGRGIGELFF
>.|TRBV6-1|TRBJ1-4
CASSKDRLATNEKLFF
>.|TRBV7-2|TRBJ1-5
CASSLVGPGSWQPQHF